This record concerns one TCR beta chain sequence. The antigen remains unidentified. Unique molecular identifiers were carried by the TCR beta cDNA libraries. TCRdb fed the PCR reads into MiXCR, producing one record per CDR3 protein. The sample lists about 800,000 distinct CDR3 sequences, 25% to 30% seen once, with around 0.56% in the top ten. The germline V gene has CDR1 SGHTA and CDR2 FQGNSA. The CDR3 has 12 residues. V was shortened by 4 bases and J by 5 bases, with 7 bases between the two germline ends. The entry originates in a study of post-analysis software for immune sequencing data. Study conclusions and caveats: Relative to controls, patients had five TRBV segments at higher frequency, with TRBV5-6, TRBV5-1 and TRBV20-1 among these. A significant reduction in normalized Chao1 diversity was observed in multiple sclerosis patients versus controls.

Sequencing was performed on blood. The genes are TRBV7-2 and TRBJ2-3, with D possibly matching TRBD1 (6 bases). The origin of this receptor is a girl between 10 and 17 years old with multiple sclerosis. The CDR3 DNA sequence: TGTGCCAGCAGCTGGGGGCTAGATACGCAGTATTTT. This codes for CASSWGLDTQYF.